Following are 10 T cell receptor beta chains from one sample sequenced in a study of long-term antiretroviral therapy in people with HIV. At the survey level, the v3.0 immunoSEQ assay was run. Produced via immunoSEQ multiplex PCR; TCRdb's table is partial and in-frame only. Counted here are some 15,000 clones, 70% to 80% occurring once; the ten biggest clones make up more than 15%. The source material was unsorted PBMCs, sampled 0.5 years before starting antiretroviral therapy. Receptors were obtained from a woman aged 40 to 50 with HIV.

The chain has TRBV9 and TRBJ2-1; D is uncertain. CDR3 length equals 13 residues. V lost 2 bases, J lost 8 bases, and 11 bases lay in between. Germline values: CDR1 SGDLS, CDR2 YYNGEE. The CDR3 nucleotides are TGTGCCAGCAGCGTTCCCTCCGGCGATGAGCAGTTCTTC. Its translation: CASSVPSGDEQFF.

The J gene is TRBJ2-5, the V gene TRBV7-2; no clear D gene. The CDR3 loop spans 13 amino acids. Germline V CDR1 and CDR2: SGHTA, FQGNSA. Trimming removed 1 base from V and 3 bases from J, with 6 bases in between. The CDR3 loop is CASSLDRKETQYF. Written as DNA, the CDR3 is TGTGCCAGCAGCTTAGACAGAAAAGAGACCCAGTACTTC.

This chain's CDR3 is CATGQEITGANVLTF. CDR3 coding DNA: TGTGCTACGGGACAGGAAATAACTGGGGCCAACGTCCTGACTTTC. The V call is TRBV6-5, the J call TRBJ2-6; 8 positions agree with TRBD1. The CDR3 is 15 amino acids. Germline CDR1 and CDR2: MNHEY and SVGAGI.

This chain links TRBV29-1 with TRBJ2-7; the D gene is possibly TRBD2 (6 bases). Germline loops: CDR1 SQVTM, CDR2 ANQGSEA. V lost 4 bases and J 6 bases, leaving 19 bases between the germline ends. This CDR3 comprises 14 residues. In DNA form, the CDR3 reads TGCAGCGTTGTGGAGGGCCCTAATGGGGCCGAGCAGTACTTC. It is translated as CSVVEGPNGAEQYF.

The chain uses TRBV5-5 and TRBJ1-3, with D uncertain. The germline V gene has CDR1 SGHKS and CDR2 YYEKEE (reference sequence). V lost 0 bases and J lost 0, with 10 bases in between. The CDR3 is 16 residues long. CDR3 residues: CASSLGDASSGNTIYF. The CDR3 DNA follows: TGTGCCAGCAGCTTGGGCGACGCAAGCTCTGGAAACACCATATATTTT.

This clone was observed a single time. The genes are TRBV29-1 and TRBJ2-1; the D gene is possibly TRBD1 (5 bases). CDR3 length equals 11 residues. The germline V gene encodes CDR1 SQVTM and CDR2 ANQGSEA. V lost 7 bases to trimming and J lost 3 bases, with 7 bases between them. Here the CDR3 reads CSGRDYNEQFF. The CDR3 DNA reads TGCAGCGGCAGGGACTACAATGAGCAGTTCTTC.

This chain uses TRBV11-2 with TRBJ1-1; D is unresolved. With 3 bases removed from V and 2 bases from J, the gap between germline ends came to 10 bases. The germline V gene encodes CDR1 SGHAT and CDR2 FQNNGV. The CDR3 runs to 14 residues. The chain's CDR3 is CASSLGGTNTEAFF. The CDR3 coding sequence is TGTGCCAGCAGCTTGGGCGGCACAAACACTGAAGCTTTCTTT.

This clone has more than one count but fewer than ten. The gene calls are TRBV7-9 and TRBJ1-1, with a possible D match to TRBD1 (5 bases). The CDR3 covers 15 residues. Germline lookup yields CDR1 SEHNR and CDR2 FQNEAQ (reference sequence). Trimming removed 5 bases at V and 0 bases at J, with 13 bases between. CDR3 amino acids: CASSPTTALNTEAFF. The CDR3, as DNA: TGTGCCAGCAGCCCTACGACAGCATTGAACACTGAAGCTTTCTTT.

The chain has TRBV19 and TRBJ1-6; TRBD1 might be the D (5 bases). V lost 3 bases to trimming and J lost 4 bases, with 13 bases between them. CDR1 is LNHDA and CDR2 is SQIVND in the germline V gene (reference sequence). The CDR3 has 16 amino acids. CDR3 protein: CASSIGPSGYNSPLHF. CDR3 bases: TGTGCCAGTAGTATTGGCCCGTCAGGGTATAATTCACCCCTCCACTTT.

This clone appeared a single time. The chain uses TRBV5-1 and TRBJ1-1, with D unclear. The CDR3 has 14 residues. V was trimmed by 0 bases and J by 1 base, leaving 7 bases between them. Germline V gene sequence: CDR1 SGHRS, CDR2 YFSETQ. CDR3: CASSLVPRNTEAFF. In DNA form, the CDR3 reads TGCGCCAGCAGCTTGGTCCCCAGGAACACTGAAGCTTTCTTT. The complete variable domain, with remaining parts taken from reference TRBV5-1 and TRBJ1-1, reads KAGVTQTPRYLIKTRGQQVTLSCSPISGHRSVSWYQQTPGQGLQFLFEYFSETQRNKGNFPGRFSGRQFSNSRSEMNVSTLELGDSALYLCASSLVPRNTEAFFGQGTRLTVV.